This T cell receptor (beta chain) was sequenced in a study of shared clonotypes between healthy human individuals. Regarding the study as a whole: Among several donors, roughly 5.4% of naive CD4 clonotypes were found in common.

Trimming cost V 3 bases and J 3 bases, with 18 bases left between them. Germline values: CDR1 MGHRA, CDR2 YSYEKL. The CDR3 sequence is 16 residues long. The data were produced by immunoSEQ multiplex PCR, yet TCRdb's version contains in-frame clones alone and is incomplete. Counted here are some 2.4 million clones, under 95% occurring once; the ten biggest clones make up about 0.38%. As regards this clone: Its target is unknown.

The chain joins TRBV4-1 to TRBJ2-7; perhaps D is TRBD1 or TRBD2 (5 bases each). This TCR derives from a man aged 18 to 29 in good health. Some clones in this sample may be carry-over from other donors' samples. Sequenced material: naive CD4+ T cells from PBMCs. The subset: CD45RA+ positively selected. The CDR3 reads CASSQGPLPTYYEQYF. CDR3 DNA sequence: TGCGCCAGCAGCCAGGGACCGCTTCCTACCTACTACGAGCAGTACTTC.